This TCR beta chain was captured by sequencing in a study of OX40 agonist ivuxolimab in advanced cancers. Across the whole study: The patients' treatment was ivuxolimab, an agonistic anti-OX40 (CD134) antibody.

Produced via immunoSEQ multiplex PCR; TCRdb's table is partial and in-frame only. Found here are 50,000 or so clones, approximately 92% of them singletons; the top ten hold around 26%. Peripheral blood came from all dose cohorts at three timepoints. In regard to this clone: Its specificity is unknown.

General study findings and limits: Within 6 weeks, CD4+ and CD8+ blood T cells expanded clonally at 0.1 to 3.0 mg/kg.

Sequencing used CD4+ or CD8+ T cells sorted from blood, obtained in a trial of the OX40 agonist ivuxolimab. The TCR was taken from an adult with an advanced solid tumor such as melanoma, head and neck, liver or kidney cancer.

The CDR3: CASSQDLEGKSQHF. The DNA of the CDR3 is TGCGCCAGCAGCCAAGATCTCGAGGGAAAATCCCAGCATTTT. The chain is built from TRBV4-1 and TRBJ1-5, with D hard to call. Germline-derived CDR1 and CDR2 are MGHRA and YSYEKL. V lost 0 bases and J lost 11, with 14 bases in between. The CDR3 has 14 amino acids.